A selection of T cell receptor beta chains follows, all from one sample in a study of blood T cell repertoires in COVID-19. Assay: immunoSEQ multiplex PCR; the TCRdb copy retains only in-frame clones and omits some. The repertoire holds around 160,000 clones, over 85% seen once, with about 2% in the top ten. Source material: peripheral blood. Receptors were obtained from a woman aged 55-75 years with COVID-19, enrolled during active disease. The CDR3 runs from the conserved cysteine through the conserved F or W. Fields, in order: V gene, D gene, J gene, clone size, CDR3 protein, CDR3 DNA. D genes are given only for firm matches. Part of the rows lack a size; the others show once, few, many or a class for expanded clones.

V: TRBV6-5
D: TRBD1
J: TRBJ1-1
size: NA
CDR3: CASSAGGMNTEAFF
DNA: TGTGCCAGCAGCGCAGGGGGGATGAACACTGAAGCTTTCTTT

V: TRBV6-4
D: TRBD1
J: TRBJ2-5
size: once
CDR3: CASSDSTGGFKETQYF
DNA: TGTGCCAGCAGTGACTCGACAGGGGGCTTTAAAGAGACCCAGTACTTC

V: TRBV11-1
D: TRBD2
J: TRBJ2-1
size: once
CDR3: CASSLGLAGRDEQFF
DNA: TGTGCCAGCAGCTTGGGACTAGCGGGGAGGGATGAGCAGTTCTTC

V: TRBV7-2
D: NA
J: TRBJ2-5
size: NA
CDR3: CASSFDRGSGETQYF
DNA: TGTGCCAGCAGCTTTGACCGAGGGTCGGGAGAGACCCAGTACTTC

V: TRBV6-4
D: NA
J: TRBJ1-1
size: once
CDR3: CASSNNPETEDLPEAFF
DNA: TGTGCCAGCAGTAATAACCCCGAGACCGAGGATCTACCTGAAGCTTTCTTT

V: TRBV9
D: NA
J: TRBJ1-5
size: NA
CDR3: CASSRGGRSNQPQHF
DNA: TGTGCCAGCAGCCGAGGGGGTCGCAGCAATCAGCCCCAGCATTTT

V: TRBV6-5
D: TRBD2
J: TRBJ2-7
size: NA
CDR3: CASTRAGNEQYF
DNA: TGTGCCAGCACTAGAGCGGGGAACGAGCAGTACTTC

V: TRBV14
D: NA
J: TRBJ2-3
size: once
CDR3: CASSHYRALGTDTQYF
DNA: TGTGCCAGCAGCCACTACAGGGCATTAGGCACAGATACGCAGTATTTT

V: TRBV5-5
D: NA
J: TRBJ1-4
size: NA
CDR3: CASSLAGQNEKLFF
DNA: TGTGCCAGCAGCTTGGCCGGACAGAATGAAAAACTGTTTTTT

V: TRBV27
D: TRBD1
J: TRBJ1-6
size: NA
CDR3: CASSLPDRGNSPLHF
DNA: TGTGCCAGCAGTTTACCGGACAGGGGTAATTCACCCCTCCACTTT

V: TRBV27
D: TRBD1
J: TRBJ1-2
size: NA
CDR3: CASSSGTGSLYGYTF
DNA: TGTGCCAGCAGCTCCGGGACAGGGTCCCTCTATGGCTACACCTTC

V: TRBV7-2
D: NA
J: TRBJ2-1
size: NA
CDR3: CASSLVAGAYNEQFF
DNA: TGTGCCAGCAGCTTAGTGGCAGGGGCCTACAATGAGCAGTTCTTC

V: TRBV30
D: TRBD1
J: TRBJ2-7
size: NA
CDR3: CAWSARGWEQYF
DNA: TGTGCCTGGAGTGCCAGGGGGTGGGAGCAGTACTTC

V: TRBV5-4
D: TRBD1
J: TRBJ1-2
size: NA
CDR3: CASSKDRDRGYTF
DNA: TGTGCCAGCAGCAAAGACAGGGATCGTGGCTACACCTTC

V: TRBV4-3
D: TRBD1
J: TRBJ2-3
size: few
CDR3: CASSPGTGGRYTQYF
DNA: TGCGCCAGCAGTCCCGGGACAGGGGGCAGATATACGCAGTATTTT

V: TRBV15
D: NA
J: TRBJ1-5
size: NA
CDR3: CATSREYSNQPQHF
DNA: TGTGCCACCAGCAGAGAATATAGCAATCAGCCCCAGCATTTT

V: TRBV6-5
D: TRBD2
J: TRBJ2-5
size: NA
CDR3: CASSRGTSGAAQYF
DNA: TGTGCCAGCAGTCGGGGGACTAGCGGGGCGGCCCAGTACTTC

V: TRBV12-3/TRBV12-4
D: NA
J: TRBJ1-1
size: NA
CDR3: CASSLAQGNRAFF
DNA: TGTGCCAGCAGTTTAGCACAGGGCAACAGAGCTTTCTTT

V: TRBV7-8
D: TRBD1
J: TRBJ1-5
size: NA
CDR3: CASSKRQGARNQPQHF
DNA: TGTGCCAGCAGCAAGAGACAGGGGGCTCGCAATCAGCCCCAGCATTTT

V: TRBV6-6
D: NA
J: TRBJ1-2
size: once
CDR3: CASSKQGNYGYTF
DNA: TGTGCCAGCAGTAAGCAGGGGAACTATGGCTACACCTTC

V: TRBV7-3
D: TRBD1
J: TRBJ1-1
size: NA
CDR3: CASKTGTNTEAFF
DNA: TGTGCCAGCAAGACAGGGACAAACACTGAAGCTTTCTTT

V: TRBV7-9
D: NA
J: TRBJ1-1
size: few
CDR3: CASSLQDSPHTEAFF
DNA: TGTGCCAGCAGCTTACAGGATTCTCCGCACACTGAAGCTTTCTTT

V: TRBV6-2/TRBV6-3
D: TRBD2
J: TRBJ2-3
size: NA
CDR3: CASSSPGLRGTQYF
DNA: TGTGCCAGCAGTTCTCCGGGACTAAGGGGTACGCAGTATTTT

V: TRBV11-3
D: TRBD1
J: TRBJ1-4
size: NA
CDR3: CAGGQAGKLFF
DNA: TGTGCCGGAGGACAGGCAGGAAAACTGTTTTTT

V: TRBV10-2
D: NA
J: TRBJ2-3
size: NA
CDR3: CASSEVEPSTDTQYF
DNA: TGCGCCAGCAGTGAGGTAGAGCCTAGCACAGATACGCAGTATTTT

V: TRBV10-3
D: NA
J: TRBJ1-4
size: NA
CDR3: CAISETSATNEKLFF
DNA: TGTGCCATCAGTGAGACGAGTGCAACTAATGAAAAACTGTTTTTT

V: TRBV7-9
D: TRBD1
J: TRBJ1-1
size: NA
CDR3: CASSLPGTGKSGEAFF
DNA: TGTGCCAGCAGCTTACCCGGGACAGGGAAGTCGGGTGAAGCTTTCTTT

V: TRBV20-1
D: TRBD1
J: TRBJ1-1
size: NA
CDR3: CSVGQEPAAFF
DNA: TGCAGCGTTGGACAGGAGCCGGCGGCTTTCTTT

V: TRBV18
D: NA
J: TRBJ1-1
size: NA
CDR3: CVSSPQPDTNARAFF
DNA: TGTGTCAGCTCACCCCAACCCGACACCAATGCCAGAGCTTTCTTT

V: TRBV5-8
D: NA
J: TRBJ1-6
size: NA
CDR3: CASSFPVGGNSPLHF
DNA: TGTGCCAGCAGCTTCCCCGTGGGAGGTAATTCACCCCTCCACTTT

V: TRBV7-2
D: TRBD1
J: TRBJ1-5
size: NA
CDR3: CASSWRTGGNQPQHF
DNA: TGTGCCAGCAGCTGGCGCACAGGGGGCAATCAGCCCCAGCATTTT

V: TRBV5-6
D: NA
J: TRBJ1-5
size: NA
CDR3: CASSFLGGKPQHF
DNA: TGTGCCAGCAGCTTTCTCGGGGGGAAGCCCCAGCATTTT

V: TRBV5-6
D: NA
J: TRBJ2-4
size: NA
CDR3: CASSLAKGAKNIQYF
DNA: TGTGCCAGCAGCTTGGCTAAGGGGGCCAAAAACATTCAGTACTTC

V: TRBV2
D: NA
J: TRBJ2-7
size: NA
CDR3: CASSALSYEQYF
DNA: TGTGCCAGCAGTGCGCTCAGCTACGAGCAGTACTTC

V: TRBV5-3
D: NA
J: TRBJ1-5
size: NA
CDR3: CARSLIGGNQPQHF
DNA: TGTGCCAGAAGCTTGATCGGTGGCAATCAGCCCCAGCATTTT

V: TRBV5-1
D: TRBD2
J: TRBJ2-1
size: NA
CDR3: CASSLASGSSSYNEQFF
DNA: TGCGCCAGCAGCTTGGCTAGCGGGTCCAGCTCCTACAATGAGCAGTTCTTC

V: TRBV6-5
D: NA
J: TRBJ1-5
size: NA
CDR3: CASSPNRDQPQHF
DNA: TGTGCCAGCAGCCCCAACAGGGATCAGCCCCAGCATTTT

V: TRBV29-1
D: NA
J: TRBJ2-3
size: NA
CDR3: CSVPPGGPTDTQYF
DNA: TGCAGCGTCCCGCCCGGGGGGCCCACAGATACGCAGTATTTT

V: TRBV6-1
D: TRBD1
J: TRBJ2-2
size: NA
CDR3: CASSEIYRGAGELFF
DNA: TGTGCCAGCAGTGAAATCTACAGGGGGGCCGGGGAGCTGTTTTTT

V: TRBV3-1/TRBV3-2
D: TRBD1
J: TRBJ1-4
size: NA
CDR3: CASSLGQHEKLFF
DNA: TGTGCCAGCAGCCTGGGACAGCATGAAAAACTGTTTTTT